The 5 T cell receptor beta chains reported below all come from one sample, sequenced in a study of radiotherapy plus CTLA-4 blockade in lung cancer. Only in-frame clones appear in the TCRdb table, and some are missing; sequencing was by immunoSEQ multiplex PCR. The repertoire holds roughly 59,000 clones, with around 74% as singletons. The sequences come from peripheral blood, collected from a patient treated with radiotherapy plus ipilimumab. The receptors were gathered from a human donor with non-small cell lung cancer whose response to radiotherapy plus ipilimumab could not be evaluated.

A note on this clone: Other nucleotide sequences from this sample produce the same CDR3. The chain is built from TRBV9 and TRBJ2-3; maybe TRBD1 (6 bases). This CDR3 comprises 15 residues. The germline V gene encodes CDR1 SGDLS and CDR2 YYNGEE. V was trimmed by 0 bases and J by 6 bases, leaving 14 bases between them. The CDR3 region is CASSVEGDASDTQYF. The CDR3, as DNA: TGTGCCAGCAGCGTAGAGGGGGACGCCTCGGATACGCAGTATTTT.

V gene TRBV19 combines with J gene TRBJ2-1, with a tentative D call TRBD1 (6 bases). Germline CDR1 is LNHDA and CDR2 is SQIVND (reference sequence). This CDR3 is built from 13 residues. The V end was cut by 5 bases, the J end by 6 bases, with 11 bases between. The CDR3 sequence is CASSLVGGNEQFF. CDR3 in DNA: TGTGCCAGTAGTCTGGTAGGGGGCAATGAGCAGTTCTTC.

This rearrangement joins TRBV2 to TRBJ1-2; 9 bases align to TRBD1. Germline trimming cut 5 bases from V and 7 bases from J; bases unmatched to any gene: 11. CDR3 size: 15 residues. The germline V gene encodes CDR1 SNHLY and CDR2 FYNNEI. The CDR3 DNA is TGTGCCAGCAGTCAAACAGGGGGCGCCCAACTTGGCTACACCTTC. Amino acids: CASSQTGGAQLGYTF.

This clone has a handful of counts. This chain uses TRBV4-1 with TRBJ1-1, with D possibly TRBD1 on 5 matching bases. In germline, CDR1 is MGHRA, CDR2 YSYEKL. This CDR3 comprises 14 residues. The ends were cut back, 1 base at V and 5 bases at J, with 11 bases in the middle. The CDR3 DNA follows: TGCGCCAGCAGCCAAGGGTGGAAGGGGACTGAAGCTTTCTTT. Its protein product is CASSQGWKGTEAFF.

This rearrangement joins TRBV27 to TRBJ1-5, with TRBD1 matching 8 bases. Germline assignment: CDR1 MNHEY and CDR2 SMNVEV (reference sequence). Unmatched junction bases numbered 8, after V lost 0 bases and J lost 4 bases. CDR3 size: 17 residues. The CDR3 loop is CASSLSMDRVRNQPQHF. DNA for the CDR3: TGTGCCAGCAGTTTATCGATGGACAGGGTAAGGAATCAGCCCCAGCATTTT.